In its sample, the clone carrying this TCR beta chain is medium-sized. Its antigen is currently unknown. The CDR3 covers 17 residues. Germline trimming cut 2 bases from V and 6 bases from J; bases unmatched to any gene: 10. CDR1 and CDR2 (germline): MNHEY, SMNVEV (reference sequence). The record originates from a study of neurological immune-mediated disorders. Overall study findings and caveats: The multiple sclerosis repertoire cluster had no association with any clinical or MRI feature.

The unsorted libraries were generated from a total of 2 million PBMCs, which had been stored in RNAlater at -80 C. 5'RACE generated cDNA with 10-nucleotide random UMIs. TCRdb recomputed calls from the 5' RACE reads with MiXCR, one row per CDR3 protein. The data show about 87,000 distinct CDR3 sequences, under 4.5% seen once. The TCR comes from a woman in her forties or fifties with multiple sclerosis. The sample consisted of PBMCs. V and J are TRBV27 and TRBJ2-2, with 9 bases identical to TRBD2. CDR3 sequence: CASSLGSGGRVPGELFF. The CDR3 DNA sequence: TGTGCCAGCAGTTTAGGCTCCGGCGGGAGGGTACCCGGGGAGCTGTTTTTT.